These 23 T cell receptor beta chains were sequenced from one sample in a study of OX40 agonist ivuxolimab in advanced cancers. This table comes from immunoSEQ multiplex PCR, and its TCRdb copy is limited to in-frame clones, with some not included. The sample carries some 90,000 clones, approximately 91% recorded once. The sequenced sample was CD4+ or CD8+ T cells sorted from blood, obtained in a trial of the OX40 agonist ivuxolimab. The receptor set was obtained from an adult with an advanced solid tumor such as melanoma, head and neck, liver or kidney cancer.

V and J are TRBV27 and TRBJ2-7; TRBD2 aligns across 15 bases. The CDR3 has 16 residues. Trimming removed 5 bases from V and 6 bases from J; junction bases left unmatched: 8. Germline V CDR1 and CDR2: MNHEY, SMNVEV (reference sequence). Here the CDR3 DNA reads TGTGCCAGCAGTCCACTCCCGGGACTAGCGGGAGGCGAGCAGTACTTC. Translation gives CASSPLPGLAGGEQYF.

V is TRBV7-2 and J is TRBJ1-3; TRBD1 matches 11 bases. Per germline, CDR1 SGHTA and CDR2 FQGNSA. Trimming removed 4 bases from V and 0 bases from J; junction bases left unmatched: 5. The CDR3 covers 17 residues. The CDR3 region is CASSWTGGKVSGNTIYF. The CDR3, as DNA: TGTGCCAGCAGCTGGACAGGGGGCAAAGTCTCTGGAAACACCATATATTTT.

This chain links TRBV7-2 with TRBJ1-5; TRBD1 matches at 9 bases. The CDR3 totals 15 residues. The germline V gene encodes CDR1 SGHTA and CDR2 FQGNSA. After removal of 5 bases from V and 5 bases from J, the junction contained 7 bases not matched to a gene. DNA for the CDR3: TGTGCCAGCAGCCCTACAGGGGGCGCGTATCAGCCCCAGCATTTT. Amino acid sequence: CASSPTGGAYQPQHF.

This clone is a singleton in its sample. V is TRBV2 and J is TRBJ1-2; 8 bases agree with TRBD1. CDR1 is SNHLY and CDR2 is FYNNEI in the germline V gene. The CDR3 spans 14 residues. The V segment lost 9 bases and the J segment 4 bases; nucleotides outside the gene matches: 10. DNA for the CDR3: TGTGCCAGTAACATTGACAGGGGACCCTATGGCTACACCTTC. Protein product: CASNIDRGPYGYTF.

The chain uses TRBV23-1 and TRBJ1-2; D unresolved. TRBV23-1 is an open reading frame, and its role is uncertain. V gave up 0 bases and J gave up 10 bases, with 12 bases separating them. The CDR3 has 13 residues. CDR3 in amino acids: CASSQSQEEDYTF. CDR3 coding DNA: TGCGCCAGCAGTCAATCGCAGGAGGAAGACTACACCTTC.

The J gene is TRBJ2-1, the V gene TRBV7-2; TRBD2 matches 13 bases. From germline, CDR1 is SGHTA and CDR2 FQGNSA. The CDR3 loop spans 17 amino acids. Trimming removed 5 bases from V and 7 bases from J; junction bases left unmatched: 11. The CDR3 reads CASSQTLAGGIRNEQFF. The CDR3 coding sequence is TGTGCCAGCAGCCAAACACTAGCGGGAGGGATTAGGAATGAGCAGTTCTTC. Based on the CDR3 plus reference TRBV7-2 and TRBJ2-1, the full variable domain is GAGVSQSPSNKVTEKGKDVELRCDPISGHTALYWYRQSLGQGLEFLIYFQGNSAPDKSGLPSDRFSAERTGGSVSTLTIQRTQQEDSAVYLCASSQTLAGGIRNEQFFGPGTRLTVL.

The V gene is TRBV7-3, the J gene TRBJ1-1; 7 positions match TRBD1. CDR1 and CDR2 (germline): SGHTA, FQGTGA. The CDR3 sequence is 18 residues long. Trimming took 1 base from V and 4 from J; bases not matched to a gene: 15. CDR3 residues: CASSLIYRGRVWGTEAFF. The CDR3 DNA reads as TGTGCCAGCAGCTTAATCTACAGGGGAAGAGTTTGGGGCACTGAAGCTTTCTTT.

This chain links TRBV28 with TRBJ2-3; TRBD1 aligns across 7 bases. CDR3 length: 15 residues. V shed 6 bases and J 1 base; nucleotides not matched to a gene: 7. Germline loops: CDR1 MDHEN, CDR2 SYDVKM. The CDR3 protein is CASRGQSLGTDTQYF. Here the CDR3 DNA reads TGTGCCAGCAGGGGACAGTCCCTAGGCACAGATACGCAGTATTTT.

This chain connects TRBV25-1 to TRBJ2-7; no clear D gene. CDR1 is MGHDK and CDR2 is SYGVNS in the germline V gene. V lost 1 base, J lost 6 bases, and 4 bases lay in between. The CDR3 has 11 residues. CDR3 coding DNA: TGTGCCAGCAGTGAATCACGCGAGCAGTACTTC. Translated, it gives CASSESREQYF.

The chain employs TRBV6-5 and TRBJ2-1; TRBD2 agrees at 8 bases. The V and J ends lost 2 bases and 6 bases, in that order; junction bases with no gene match: 6. Germline-derived CDR1 and CDR2 are MNHEY and SVGAGI. CDR3 size: 15 residues. Written as DNA, the CDR3 is TGTGCCAGCAGTTACAGGAGGGCGGGGGGCAATGAGCAGTTCTTC. It is translated as CASSYRRAGGNEQFF.

The V gene is TRBV11-2, the J gene TRBJ2-7; D not certain. Between the trimmed V and J ends, which lost 3 bases and 5 bases, there was a span of 14 bases. The CDR3 length is 14 residues. Germline CDR1 reads SGHAT; CDR2 reads FQNNGV. The CDR3 bases are TGTGCCAGCAGCTTGGAATTAATTTTCGACGAGCAGTACTTC. Its protein product is CASSLELIFDEQYF.

This chain links TRBV13 with TRBJ2-7, with D maybe TRBD1 (6 bases). The CDR3 contains 15 residues. Germline V lookup: CDR1 PRHDT, CDR2 FYEKMQ (reference sequence). The ends were cut back, 0 bases at V and 5 bases at J, with 14 bases in the middle. As DNA, the CDR3 is TGTGCCAGCAGCTTAGGCCTGCTTTCAGGGGACGAGCAGTACTTC. Its translation is CASSLGLLSGDEQYF.

The CDR3 reads CASSQVPEYGYTF. Here the CDR3 DNA reads TGTGCCAGCAGCCAAGTTCCCGAATATGGCTACACCTTC. This rearrangement joins TRBV4-2 to TRBJ1-2; D is unclear. The CDR3 is made up of 13 amino acids. Germline CDR1 LGHNA, CDR2 YNFKEQ. Trimming pared 1 base from V and 5 bases from J, leaving 8 bases between.

This sequence joins TRBV27 and TRBJ1-5, with D unresolved. The CDR3 sequence is 14 residues long. Trimming removed 5 bases from V and 1 base from J, with 9 bases in between. In germline, CDR1 is MNHEY, CDR2 SMNVEV (reference sequence). This CDR3 reads CASSRGGSNQPQHF. The CDR3 DNA follows: TGTGCCAGCAGTCGAGGAGGGAGCAATCAGCCCCAGCATTTT.

The V gene is TRBV15, the J gene TRBJ2-7; 7 positions match TRBD1. With V trimmed by 3 bases and J by 1 base, 3 bases remained unmatched. CDR1 is LNHNV, CDR2 YYDKDF, per germline (reference sequence). This CDR3 has 14 amino acids. The CDR3 region is CATSRGDSSYEQYF. The DNA of the CDR3 is TGTGCCACCAGCAGGGGGGACAGTTCCTACGAGCAGTACTTC.

The V and J genes are TRBV19 and TRBJ2-3; 7 nucleotides match TRBD2. The J segment lost 3 bases and the V segment lost 5 bases, leaving 2 bases of the junction unmatched. The germline V gene has CDR1 LNHDA and CDR2 SQIVND (reference sequence). The CDR3 consists of 13 residues. The DNA of the CDR3 is TGTGCCAGTAGTCACGGGAGGACAGATACGCAGTATTTT. Amino acid sequence: CASSHGRTDTQYF.

The chain uses TRBV18 and TRBJ2-1, with D perhaps matching TRBD1 (5 bases). This CDR3 is built from 15 residues. Trimming removed 3 bases at V and 5 bases at J, with 14 bases between. Germline CDR1 is KGHSH and CDR2 is LQKENI. The CDR3 sequence is CASSPTVWGNNEQFF. In nucleotides, the CDR3 is TGTGCCAGCTCACCGACAGTTTGGGGTAACAATGAGCAGTTCTTC.

V and J are TRBV4-2 and TRBJ2-1; 10 bases fit TRBD2. J was trimmed by 7 bases and V by 5 bases; bases with no gene match: 20. Per the germline V gene, CDR1 is LGHNA and CDR2 is YNFKEQ. This CDR3 comprises 19 residues. The CDR3, as DNA: TGTGCCAGCAGCTCAAGATATAGCGCTAGCGGGAGTAGGGAAAATGAGCAGTTCTTC. It codes for CASSSRYSASGSRENEQFF.

The chain is built from TRBV6-1 and TRBJ2-7; tentatively, D is TRBD1 (5 bases). Germline CDR1 and CDR2: MNHNS and SASEGT. V gave up 4 bases and J gave up 2 bases, with 9 bases separating them. This CDR3 contains 13 residues. The CDR3, as DNA: TGTGCCAGCAGTGTCAGCAGGGCCTACGAGCAGTACTTC. It is translated as CASSVSRAYEQYF.

V gene TRBV5-5 combines with J gene TRBJ2-7; the D gene is possibly TRBD1 (5 bases). Between the trimmed V and J ends, which lost 4 bases and 1 base, there was a span of 9 bases. CDR1 SGHKS and CDR2 YYEKEE come from the germline V gene (reference sequence). This CDR3 contains 13 residues. CDR3 loop: CASSPQGSYEQYF. CDR3 bases: TGTGCCAGCAGCCCTCAGGGTTCCTACGAGCAGTACTTC.

This clone has a single count. The V and J genes are TRBV5-1 and TRBJ2-1; possible D gene TRBD1, 7 bases. The germline CDR1 and CDR2 sequences are SGHRS and YFSETQ. V shed 3 bases and J shed 2 bases, with 12 bases lying between them. The CDR3 covers 15 residues. CDR3 nucleotide sequence: TGCGCCAGCAGCTCCGCAGGGGGGACCTACAATGAGCAGTTCTTC. Translation gives CASSSAGGTYNEQFF.

The CDR3 DNA reads TGTGCCAGCAGCTTGTACAGTTTCCCCGAGCAGTACTTC. It translates to CASSLYSFPEQYF. The chain combines TRBV5-6 with TRBJ2-7; D remains ambiguous. Trimming shortened V by 1 base and J by 6 bases, and 11 bases separated the two germline ends. Per germline, CDR1 SGHDT and CDR2 YYEEEE. The CDR3 totals 13 residues.

In DNA form, the CDR3 reads TGTGCCAGCAGCCTGGACAGGGTAAACAATGAGCAGTTCTTC. It encodes CASSLDRVNNEQFF. This rearrangement joins TRBV7-2 to TRBJ2-1, with 8 bases aligning to TRBD1. With 5 bases clipped from V and 5 bases from J, the junction kept 5 bases outside the gene matches. The germline V gene encodes CDR1 SGHTA and CDR2 FQGNSA. CDR3 length equals 14 residues.